The rows below give T cell receptor beta chains drawn from one sample of a study of blood T cell repertoires in COVID-19. TCRdb's copy holds only in-frame clones and misses some; the assay was immunoSEQ multiplex PCR. The data hold 350,000 to 400,000 clones, with nearly 90% observed a single time. Sequencing input: peripheral blood. These TCRs come from a man aged 18-30 years with active or convalescent COVID-19. CDR3s include the opening cysteine and the closing phenylalanine or tryptophan. The D gene is left open where the match is weak. Clone size is given for some rows only: seen once, a few or many times, or a class if the clone is expanded.

d_call	clone_size	v_call	j_call	cdr3_aa	cdr3_nt
TRBD1	once	TRBV27	TRBJ1-2	CASTKPGTGYGYTF	TGTGCCAGCACGAAACCAGGGACAGGGTATGGCTACACCTTC
.	.	TRBV3-1/TRBV3-2	TRBJ2-3	CASSQVLGRDTQYF	TGTGCCAGCAGCCAAGTCCTAGGTAGGGATACGCAGTATTTT
TRBD1	.	TRBV6-5	TRBJ1-5	CASSRTGGFGQPQHF	TGTGCCAGCAGCCGCACAGGGGGCTTTGGTCAGCCCCAGCATTTT
TRBD1	.	TRBV11-3	TRBJ2-5	CASSSRTGQGETQYF	TGTGCCAGCAGTTCTAGGACAGGGCAGGGGGAGACCCAGTACTTC
TRBD2	.	TRBV7-3	TRBJ2-1	CASRKTSGRAADEQFF	TGTGCCAGCAGAAAGACTAGCGGGAGGGCGGCCGATGAGCAGTTCTTC
.	.	TRBV4-2	TRBJ2-1	CASSQDTRLYNEQFF	TGTGCCAGCAGCCAAGACACTAGGCTCTACAATGAGCAGTTCTTC
TRBD2	.	TRBV27	TRBJ2-7	CASRAGTSGIPYEQYF	TGTGCCAGCAGGGCCGGGACTAGCGGGATTCCCTACGAGCAGTACTTC
.	.	TRBV6-6	TRBJ2-7	CASLGGDRAYEQYF	TGTGCCAGCCTCGGCGGCGATAGAGCCTACGAGCAGTACTTC
TRBD1	few	TRBV19	TRBJ2-7	CASSTGTGAGEQYF	TGTGCCAGTAGTACCGGGACAGGGGCTGGCGAGCAGTACTTC
.	.	TRBV7-3	TRBJ1-1	CASSFLGGFGTEAFF	TGTGCCAGCAGCTTCTTGGGGGGGTTCGGCACTGAAGCTTTCTTT
.	.	TRBV7-9	TRBJ1-2	CASSLVVEANYGYTF	TGTGCCAGCAGCTTAGTTGTAGAGGCTAACTATGGCTACACCTTC
TRBD1	once	TRBV5-1	TRBJ2-7	CASSLDPGQGTYEQYF	TGCGCCAGCAGCTTGGATCCGGGACAGGGTACCTACGAGCAGTACTTC
.	.	TRBV18	TRBJ2-2	CASSPQPSPNTGELFF	TGTGCCAGCTCACCACAGCCTAGCCCGAACACCGGGGAGCTGTTTTTT
.	.	TRBV7-9	TRBJ1-1	CASRSKGRLTEAFF	TGTGCCAGCAGATCTAAGGGAAGACTAACTGAAGCTTTCTTT
.	.	TRBV24-1	TRBJ2-5	CATSEQTGHQETQYF	TGTGCCACCAGTGAACAAACAGGGCACCAAGAGACCCAGTACTTC
.	once	TRBV6-2/TRBV6-3	TRBJ1-2	CASSSRDRYYGYTF	TGTGCCAGCAGTTCCCGAGACAGATACTATGGCTACACCTTC
.	.	TRBV27	TRBJ1-3	CASSFSISGNTIYF	TGTGCCAGCAGTTTCTCTATTTCTGGAAACACCATATATTTT
.	.	TRBV7-9	TRBJ1-2	CASSPLWSTQGYGYTF	TGTGCCAGCAGCCCTCTTTGGTCCACTCAGGGCTATGGCTACACCTTC
TRBD1	.	TRBV5-8	TRBJ2-1	CASSLGTGVSYNEQFF	TGTGCCAGCAGCTTGGGCACAGGGGTATCCTACAATGAGCAGTTCTTC
.	.	TRBV6-5	TRBJ2-7	CASMREFGEQYF	TGTGCCAGCATGCGGGAATTCGGCGAGCAGTACTTC
.	.	TRBV6-5	TRBJ1-4	CAHGQSNEKLFF	TGTGCTCATGGACAGTCTAATGAAAAACTGTTTTTT
.	.	TRBV3-1/TRBV3-2	TRBJ2-7	CASSPPGQPYEQYF	TGTGCCAGCAGCCCACCGGGACAACCTTACGAGCAGTACTTC
.	.	TRBV19	TRBJ1-1	CASSISGSLNTEAFF	TGTGCCAGTAGTATCTCGGGTAGCCTGAACACTGAAGCTTTCTTT